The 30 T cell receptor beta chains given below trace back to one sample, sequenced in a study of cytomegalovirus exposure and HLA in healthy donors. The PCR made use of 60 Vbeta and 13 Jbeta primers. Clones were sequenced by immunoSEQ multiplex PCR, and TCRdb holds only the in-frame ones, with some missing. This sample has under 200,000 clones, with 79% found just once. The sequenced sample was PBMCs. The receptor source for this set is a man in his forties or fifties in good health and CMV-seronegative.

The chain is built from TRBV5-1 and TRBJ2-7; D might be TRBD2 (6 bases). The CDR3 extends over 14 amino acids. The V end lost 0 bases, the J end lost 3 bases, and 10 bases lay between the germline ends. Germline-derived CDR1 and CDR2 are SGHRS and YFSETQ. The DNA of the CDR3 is TGCGCCAGCAGCTTGGCTAGCGACCTCTACGAGCAGTACTTC. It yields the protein CASSLASDLYEQYF.

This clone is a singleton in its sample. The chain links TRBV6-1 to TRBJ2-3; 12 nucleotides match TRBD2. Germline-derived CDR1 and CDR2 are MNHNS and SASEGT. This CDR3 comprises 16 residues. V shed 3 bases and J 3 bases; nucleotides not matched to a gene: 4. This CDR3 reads CASSETSGSGTDTQYF. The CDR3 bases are TGTGCCAGCAGTGAGACTAGCGGGAGTGGAACAGATACGCAGTATTTT.

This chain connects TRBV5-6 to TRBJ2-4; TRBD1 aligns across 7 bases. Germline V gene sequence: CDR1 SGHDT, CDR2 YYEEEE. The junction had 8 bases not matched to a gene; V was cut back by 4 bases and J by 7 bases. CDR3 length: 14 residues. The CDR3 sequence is CASSRFGTANIQYF. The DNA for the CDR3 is TGTGCCAGCAGCCGTTTCGGGACAGCGAACATTCAGTACTTC.

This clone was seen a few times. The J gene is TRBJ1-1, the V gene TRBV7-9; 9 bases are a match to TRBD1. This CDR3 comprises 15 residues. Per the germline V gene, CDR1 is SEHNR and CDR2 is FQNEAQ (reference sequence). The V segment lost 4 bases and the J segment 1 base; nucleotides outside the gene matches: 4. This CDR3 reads CASSSWTGANTEAFF. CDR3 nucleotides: TGTGCCAGCAGCTCGTGGACAGGGGCGAACACTGAAGCTTTCTTT.

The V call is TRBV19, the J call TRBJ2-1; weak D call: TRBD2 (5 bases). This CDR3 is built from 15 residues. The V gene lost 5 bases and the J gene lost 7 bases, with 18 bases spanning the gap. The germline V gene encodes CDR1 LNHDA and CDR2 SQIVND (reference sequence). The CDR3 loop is CASSPTSLKGNEQFF. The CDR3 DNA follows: TGTGCCAGTAGTCCCACTAGTTTGAAAGGGAATGAGCAGTTCTTC.

For the CDR3, the DNA is TGCGCCAGCAGCGAGCGAATAGCGGGAGATGGGGAGACCCAGTACTTC. Amino acids: CASSERIAGDGETQYF. The V gene is TRBV10-2, the J gene TRBJ2-5; 9 bases agree with TRBD2. The CDR3 has 16 residues. The V gene's germline CDR1 is WSHSY and CDR2 SAAADI. Trimming at V came to 6 bases and at J to 5 bases, leaving 13 bases not matched to a gene.

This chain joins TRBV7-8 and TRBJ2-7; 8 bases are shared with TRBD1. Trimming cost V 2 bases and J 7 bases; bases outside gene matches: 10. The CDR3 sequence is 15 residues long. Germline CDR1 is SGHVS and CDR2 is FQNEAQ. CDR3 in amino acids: CASSLQGAEFREQYF. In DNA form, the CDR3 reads TGTGCCAGCAGCTTACAGGGGGCGGAATTTAGGGAGCAGTACTTC. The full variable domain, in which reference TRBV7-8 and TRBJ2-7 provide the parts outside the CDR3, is GAGVSQSPRYKVAKRGQDVALRCDPISGHVSLFWYQQALGQGPEFLTYFQNEAQLDKSGLPSDRFFAERPEGSVSTLKIQRTQQEDSAVYLCASSLQGAEFREQYFGPGTRLTVT.

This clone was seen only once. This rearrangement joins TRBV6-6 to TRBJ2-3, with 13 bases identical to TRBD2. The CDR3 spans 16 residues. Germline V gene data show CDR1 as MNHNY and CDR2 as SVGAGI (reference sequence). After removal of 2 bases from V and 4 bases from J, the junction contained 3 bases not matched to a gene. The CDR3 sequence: CASSYRTSGRSDTQYF. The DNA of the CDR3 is TGTGCCAGCAGTTACAGGACTAGCGGGAGATCAGATACGCAGTATTTT.

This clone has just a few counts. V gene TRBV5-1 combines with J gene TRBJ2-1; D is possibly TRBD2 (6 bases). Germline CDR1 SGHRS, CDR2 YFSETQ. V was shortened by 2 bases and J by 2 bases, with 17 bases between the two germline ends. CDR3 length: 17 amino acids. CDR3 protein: CASSFGSGLPPYNEQFF. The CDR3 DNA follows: TGCGCCAGCAGCTTCGGCTCGGGACTTCCCCCCTACAATGAGCAGTTCTTC.

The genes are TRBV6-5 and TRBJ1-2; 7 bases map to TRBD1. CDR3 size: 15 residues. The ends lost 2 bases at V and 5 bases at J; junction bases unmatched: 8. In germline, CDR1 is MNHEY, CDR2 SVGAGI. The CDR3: CASSYDIGTVYGYTF. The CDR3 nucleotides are TGTGCCAGCAGTTACGATATTGGGACAGTTTATGGCTACACCTTC.

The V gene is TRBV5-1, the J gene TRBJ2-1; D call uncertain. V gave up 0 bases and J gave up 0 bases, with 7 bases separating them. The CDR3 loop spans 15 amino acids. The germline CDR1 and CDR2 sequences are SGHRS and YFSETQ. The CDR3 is CASSLGGNSYNEQFF. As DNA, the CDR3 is TGCGCCAGCAGCTTGGGTGGCAACTCCTACAATGAGCAGTTCTTC.

CDR3 amino acids: CASRSDRDLGEAFF. Here the CDR3 DNA reads TGTGCCAGTAGATCGGACAGGGATCTGGGTGAAGCTTTCTTT. V usage is TRBV19 and J usage is TRBJ1-1, with TRBD1 identical over 8 bases. CDR1 is LNHDA and CDR2 is SQIVND in the germline V gene (reference sequence). The V segment lost 6 bases and the J segment 7 bases; nucleotides outside the gene matches: 10. CDR3 length: 14 residues.

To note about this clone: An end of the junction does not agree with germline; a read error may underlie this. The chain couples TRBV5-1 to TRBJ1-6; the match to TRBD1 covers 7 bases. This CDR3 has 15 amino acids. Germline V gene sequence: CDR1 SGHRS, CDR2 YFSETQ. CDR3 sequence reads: CASTLGGGENSPLHF. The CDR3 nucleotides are TGCGCCAGCACCTTGGGAGGGGGCGAAAATTCACCCCTCCACTTT.

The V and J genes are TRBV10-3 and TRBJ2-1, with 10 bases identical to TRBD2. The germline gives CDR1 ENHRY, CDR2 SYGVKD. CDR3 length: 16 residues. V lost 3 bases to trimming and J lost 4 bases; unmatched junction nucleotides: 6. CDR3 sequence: CAISDTSGKSYNEQFF. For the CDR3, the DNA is TGTGCCATCAGTGACACTAGCGGGAAATCATACAATGAGCAGTTCTTC.

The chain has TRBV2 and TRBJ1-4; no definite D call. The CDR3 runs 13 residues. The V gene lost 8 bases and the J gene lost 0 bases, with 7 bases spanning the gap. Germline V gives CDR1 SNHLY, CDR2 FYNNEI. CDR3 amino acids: CASGGATNEKLFF. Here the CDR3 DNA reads TGTGCCAGCGGCGGTGCAACTAATGAAAAACTGTTTTTT.

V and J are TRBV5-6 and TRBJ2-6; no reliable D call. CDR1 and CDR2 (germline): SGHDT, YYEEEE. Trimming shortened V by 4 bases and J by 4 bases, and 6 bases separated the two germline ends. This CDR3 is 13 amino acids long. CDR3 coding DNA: TGTGCCAGCAGCCTGAGGGGGGCCAACGTCCTGACTTTC. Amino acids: CASSLRGANVLTF.

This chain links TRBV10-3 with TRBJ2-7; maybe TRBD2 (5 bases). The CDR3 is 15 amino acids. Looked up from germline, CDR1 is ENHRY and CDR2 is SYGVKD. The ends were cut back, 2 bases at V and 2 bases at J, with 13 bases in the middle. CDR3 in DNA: TGTGCCATCAGTGAGCCCCTAGCTACGGCCTACGAGCAGTACTTC. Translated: CAISEPLATAYEQYF.

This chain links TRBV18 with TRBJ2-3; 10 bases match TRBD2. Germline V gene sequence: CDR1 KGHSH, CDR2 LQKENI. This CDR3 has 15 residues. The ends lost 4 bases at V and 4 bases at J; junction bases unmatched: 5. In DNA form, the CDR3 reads TGTGCCAGCTCACATGCTAGCGGGAGACCAGATACGCAGTATTTT. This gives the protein CASSHASGRPDTQYF.

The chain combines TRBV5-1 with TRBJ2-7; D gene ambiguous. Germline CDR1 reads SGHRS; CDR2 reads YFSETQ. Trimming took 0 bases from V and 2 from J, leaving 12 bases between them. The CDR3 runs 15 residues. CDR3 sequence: CASSLEALPPYEQYF. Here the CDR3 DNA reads TGCGCCAGCAGCTTGGAAGCGCTGCCCCCCTACGAGCAGTACTTC.

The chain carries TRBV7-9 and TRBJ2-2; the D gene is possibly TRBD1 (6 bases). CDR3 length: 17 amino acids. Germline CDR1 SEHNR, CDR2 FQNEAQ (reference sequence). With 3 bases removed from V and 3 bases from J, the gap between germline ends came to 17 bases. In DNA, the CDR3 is TGTGCCAGCAGCTTGAATATTTGGGGACACCACACCGGGGAGCTGTTTTTT. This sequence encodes CASSLNIWGHHTGELFF.

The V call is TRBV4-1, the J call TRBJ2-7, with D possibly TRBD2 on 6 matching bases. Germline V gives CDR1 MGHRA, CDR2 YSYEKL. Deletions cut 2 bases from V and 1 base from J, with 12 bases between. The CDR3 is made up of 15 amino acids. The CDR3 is CASSQLPGESYEQYF. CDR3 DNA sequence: TGCGCCAGCAGCCAACTGCCGGGAGAGTCCTACGAGCAGTACTTC.

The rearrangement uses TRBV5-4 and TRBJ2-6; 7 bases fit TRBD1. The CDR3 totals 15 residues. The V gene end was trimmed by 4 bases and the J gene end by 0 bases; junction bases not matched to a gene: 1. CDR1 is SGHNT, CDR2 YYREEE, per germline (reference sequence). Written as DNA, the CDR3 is TGTGCCAGCAGCCCAGGGGGCTCTGGGGCCAACGTCCTGACTTTC. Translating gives CASSPGGSGANVLTF.

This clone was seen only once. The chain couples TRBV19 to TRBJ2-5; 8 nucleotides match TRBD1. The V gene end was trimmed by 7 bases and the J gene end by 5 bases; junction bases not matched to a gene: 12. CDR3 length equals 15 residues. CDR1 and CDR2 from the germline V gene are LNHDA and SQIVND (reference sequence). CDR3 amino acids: CASKIQGASGETQYF. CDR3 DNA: TGTGCCAGTAAAATCCAGGGGGCCTCCGGGGAGACCCAGTACTTC.

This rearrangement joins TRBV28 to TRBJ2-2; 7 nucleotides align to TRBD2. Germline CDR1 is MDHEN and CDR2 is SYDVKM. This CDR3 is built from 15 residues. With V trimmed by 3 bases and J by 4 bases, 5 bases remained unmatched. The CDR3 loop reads CASSLTGGSTGELFF. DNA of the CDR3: TGTGCCAGCAGTTTGACGGGGGGAAGCACCGGGGAGCTGTTTTTT.

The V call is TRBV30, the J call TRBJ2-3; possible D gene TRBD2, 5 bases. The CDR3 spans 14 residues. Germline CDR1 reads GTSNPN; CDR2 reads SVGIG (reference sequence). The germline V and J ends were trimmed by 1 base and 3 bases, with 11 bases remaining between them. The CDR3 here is CAWSGGLGTDTQYF. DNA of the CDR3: TGTGCCTGGAGTGGCGGGCTTGGGACAGATACGCAGTATTTT.

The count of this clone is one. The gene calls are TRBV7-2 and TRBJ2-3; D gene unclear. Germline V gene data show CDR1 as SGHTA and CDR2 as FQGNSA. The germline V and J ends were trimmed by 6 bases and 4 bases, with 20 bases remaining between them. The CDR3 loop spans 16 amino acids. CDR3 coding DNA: TGTGCCAGCAGTCCTAACCCCTCAGCTCTAGCAGATACGCAGTATTTT. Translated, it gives CASSPNPSALADTQYF.

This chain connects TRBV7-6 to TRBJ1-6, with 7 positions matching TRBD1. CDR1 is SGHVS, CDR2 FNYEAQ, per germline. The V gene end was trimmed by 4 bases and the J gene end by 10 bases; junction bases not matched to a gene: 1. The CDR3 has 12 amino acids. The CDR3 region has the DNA TGTGCCAGCAGCTCGGGACAGTCACCCCTCCACTTT. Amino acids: CASSSGQSPLHF.

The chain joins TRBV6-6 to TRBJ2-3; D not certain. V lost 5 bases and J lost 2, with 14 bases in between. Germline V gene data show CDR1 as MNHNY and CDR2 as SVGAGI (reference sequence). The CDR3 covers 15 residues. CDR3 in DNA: TGTGCCAGCAGTAACCTAGACGCCCACACAGATACGCAGTATTTT. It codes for CASSNLDAHTDTQYF.

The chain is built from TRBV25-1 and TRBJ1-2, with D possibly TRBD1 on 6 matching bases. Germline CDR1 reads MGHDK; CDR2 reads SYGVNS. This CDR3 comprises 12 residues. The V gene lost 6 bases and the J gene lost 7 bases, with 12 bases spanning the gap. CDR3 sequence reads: CASRVQGTGYTF. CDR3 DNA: TGTGCCAGCAGAGTCCAGGGGACTGGCTACACCTTC.

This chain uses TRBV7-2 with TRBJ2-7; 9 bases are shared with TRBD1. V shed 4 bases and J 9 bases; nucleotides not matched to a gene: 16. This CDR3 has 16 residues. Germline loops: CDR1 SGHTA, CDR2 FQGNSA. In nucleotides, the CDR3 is TGTGCCAGCAGCTCCCGGCCAGGGACAGGGACGTGGGGGCAGTACTTC. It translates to CASSSRPGTGTWGQYF.